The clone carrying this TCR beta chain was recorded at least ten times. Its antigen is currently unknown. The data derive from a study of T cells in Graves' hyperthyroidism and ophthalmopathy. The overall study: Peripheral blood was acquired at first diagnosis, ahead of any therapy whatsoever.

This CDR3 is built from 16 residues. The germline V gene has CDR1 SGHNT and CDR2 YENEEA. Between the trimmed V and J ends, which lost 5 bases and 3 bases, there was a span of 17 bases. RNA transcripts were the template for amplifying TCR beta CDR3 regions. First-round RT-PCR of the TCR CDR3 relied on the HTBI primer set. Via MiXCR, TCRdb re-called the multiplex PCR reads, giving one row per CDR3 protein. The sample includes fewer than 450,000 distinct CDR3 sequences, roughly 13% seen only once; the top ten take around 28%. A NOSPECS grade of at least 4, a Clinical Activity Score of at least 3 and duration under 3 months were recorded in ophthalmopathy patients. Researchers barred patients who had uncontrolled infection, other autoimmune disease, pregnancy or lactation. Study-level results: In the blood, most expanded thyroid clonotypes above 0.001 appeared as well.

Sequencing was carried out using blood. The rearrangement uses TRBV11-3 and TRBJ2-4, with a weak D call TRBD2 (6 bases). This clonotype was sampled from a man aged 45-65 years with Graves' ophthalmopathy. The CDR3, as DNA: TGTGCCAGCAGCCAAAGGGCGGGAACGGGCAAAAACATTCAGTACTTC. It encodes CASSQRAGTGKNIQYF.